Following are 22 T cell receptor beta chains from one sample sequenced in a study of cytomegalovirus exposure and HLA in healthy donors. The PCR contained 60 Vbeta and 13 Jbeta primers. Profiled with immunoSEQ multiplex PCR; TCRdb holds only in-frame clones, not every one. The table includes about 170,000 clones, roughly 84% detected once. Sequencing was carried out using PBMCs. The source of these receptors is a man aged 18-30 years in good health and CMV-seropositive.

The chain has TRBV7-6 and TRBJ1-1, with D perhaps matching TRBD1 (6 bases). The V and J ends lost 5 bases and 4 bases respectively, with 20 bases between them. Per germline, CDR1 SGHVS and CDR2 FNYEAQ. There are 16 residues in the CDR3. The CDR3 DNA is TGTGCCAGCAGCGCACAGGGCCCGGGGGGCGGCACTGAAGCTTTCTTT. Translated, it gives CASSAQGPGGGTEAFF.

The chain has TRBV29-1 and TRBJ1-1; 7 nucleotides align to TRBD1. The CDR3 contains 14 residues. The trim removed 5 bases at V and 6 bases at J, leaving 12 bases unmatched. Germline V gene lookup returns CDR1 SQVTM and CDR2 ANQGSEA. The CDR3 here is CSVKGGGREAEAFF. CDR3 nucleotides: TGCAGCGTTAAAGGAGGGGGCCGAGAAGCTGAAGCTTTCTTT.

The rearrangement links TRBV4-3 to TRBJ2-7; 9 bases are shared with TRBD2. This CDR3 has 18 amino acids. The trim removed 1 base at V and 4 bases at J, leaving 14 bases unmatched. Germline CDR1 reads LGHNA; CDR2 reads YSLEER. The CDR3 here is CASSQGLGSGGGAYEQYF. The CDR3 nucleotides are TGCGCCAGCAGCCAAGGCTTAGGCTCTGGCGGGGGGGCTTACGAGCAGTACTTC.

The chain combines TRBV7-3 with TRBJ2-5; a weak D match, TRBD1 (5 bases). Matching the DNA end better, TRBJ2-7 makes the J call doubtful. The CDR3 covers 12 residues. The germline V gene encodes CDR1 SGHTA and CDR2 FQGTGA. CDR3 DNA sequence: TGTGCCAGCAGCTACAGGACCTACGAGCAGTACTTC. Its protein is CASSYRTYEQYF.

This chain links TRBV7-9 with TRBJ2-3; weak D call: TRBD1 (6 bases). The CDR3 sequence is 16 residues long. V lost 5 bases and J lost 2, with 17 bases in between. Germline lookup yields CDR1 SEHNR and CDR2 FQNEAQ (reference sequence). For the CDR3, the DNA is TGTGCCAGCAGCCTCCTCTATCGACAGGTCACAGATACGCAGTATTTT. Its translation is CASSLLYRQVTDTQYF. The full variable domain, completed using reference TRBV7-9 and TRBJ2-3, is DTGVSQNPRHKITKRGQNVTFRCDPISEHNRLYWYRQTLGQGPEFLTYFQNEAQLEKSRLLSDRFSAERPKGSFSTLEIQRTEQGDSAMYLCASSLLYRQVTDTQYFGPGTRLTVL.

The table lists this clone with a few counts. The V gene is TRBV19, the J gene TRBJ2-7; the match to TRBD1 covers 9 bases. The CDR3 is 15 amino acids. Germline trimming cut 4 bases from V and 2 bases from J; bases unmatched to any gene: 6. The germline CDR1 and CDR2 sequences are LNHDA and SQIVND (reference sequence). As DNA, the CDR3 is TGTGCCAGTAGTACAGAGGACAGGGGACCCTACGAGCAGTACTTC. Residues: CASSTEDRGPYEQYF.

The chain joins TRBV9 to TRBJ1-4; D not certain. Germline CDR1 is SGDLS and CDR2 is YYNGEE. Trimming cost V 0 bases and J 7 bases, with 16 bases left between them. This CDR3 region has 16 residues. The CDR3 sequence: CASSVDSVSSGEKLFF. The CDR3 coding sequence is TGTGCCAGCAGCGTAGACTCAGTCTCCTCGGGTGAAAAACTGTTTTTT.

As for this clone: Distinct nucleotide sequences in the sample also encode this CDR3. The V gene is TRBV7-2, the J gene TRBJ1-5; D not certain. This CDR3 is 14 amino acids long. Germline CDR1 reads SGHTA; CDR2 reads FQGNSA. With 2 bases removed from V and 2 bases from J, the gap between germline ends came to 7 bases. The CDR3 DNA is TGTGCCAGCAGCTTACGGGGAGGCAATCAGCCCCAGCATTTT. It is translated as CASSLRGGNQPQHF.

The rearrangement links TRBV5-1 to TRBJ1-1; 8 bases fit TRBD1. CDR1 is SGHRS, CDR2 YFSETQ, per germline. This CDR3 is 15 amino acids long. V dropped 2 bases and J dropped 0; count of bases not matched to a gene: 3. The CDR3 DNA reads TGCGCCAGCAGCTTTAGGACAGGGATGAACACTGAAGCTTTCTTT. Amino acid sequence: CASSFRTGMNTEAFF. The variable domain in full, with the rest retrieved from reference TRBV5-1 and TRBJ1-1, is KAGVTQTPRYLIKTRGQQVTLSCSPISGHRSVSWYQQTPGQGLQFLFEYFSETQRNKGNFPGRFSGRQFSNSRSEMNVSTLELGDSALYLCASSFRTGMNTEAFFGQGTRLTVV.

CDR3 DNA: TGTGCCAGCAGTTACTCGAGAAGCTACGAGCAGTACTTC. Translating it yields CASSYSRSYEQYF. V usage is TRBV6-5 and J usage is TRBJ2-5; unclear D gene. The J call may be in error: the DNA end matches TRBJ2-7 better. CDR3 size: 13 residues. CDR1 and CDR2 (germline): MNHEY, SVGAGI.

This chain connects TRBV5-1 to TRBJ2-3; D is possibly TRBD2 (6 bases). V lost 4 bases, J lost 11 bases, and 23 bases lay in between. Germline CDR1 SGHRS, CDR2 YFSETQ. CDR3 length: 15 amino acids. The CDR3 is CASSPRDSVPFRQYF. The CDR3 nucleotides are TGCGCCAGCAGCCCCCGGGACTCGGTCCCATTTCGGCAGTATTTT.

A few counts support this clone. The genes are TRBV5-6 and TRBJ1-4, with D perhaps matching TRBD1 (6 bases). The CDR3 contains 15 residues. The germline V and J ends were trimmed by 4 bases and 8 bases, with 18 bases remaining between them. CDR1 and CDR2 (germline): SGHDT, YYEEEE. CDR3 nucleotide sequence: TGTGCCAGCAGCGCCAGAGGGGGTGGAGTCGAAAAACTGTTTTTT. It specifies CASSARGGGVEKLFF.

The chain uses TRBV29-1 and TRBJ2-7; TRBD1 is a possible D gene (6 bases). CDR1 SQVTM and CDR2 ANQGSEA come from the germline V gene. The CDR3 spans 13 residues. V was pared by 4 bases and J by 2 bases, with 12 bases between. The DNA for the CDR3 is TGCAGCGTTGTAGGTAGGACAGCCTACGAGCAGTACTTC. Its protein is CSVVGRTAYEQYF.

CDR3 amino acids: CASSLASTGPYEQYF. The CDR3 DNA follows: TGTGCCAGCAGCTTAGCCTCGACAGGACCCTACGAGCAGTACTTC. The gene calls are TRBV11-2 and TRBJ2-7, with a weak D call TRBD1 (6 bases). The ends were cut back, 1 base at V and 2 bases at J, with 12 bases in the middle. CDR1 SGHAT and CDR2 FQNNGV come from the germline V gene. This CDR3 is built from 15 residues.

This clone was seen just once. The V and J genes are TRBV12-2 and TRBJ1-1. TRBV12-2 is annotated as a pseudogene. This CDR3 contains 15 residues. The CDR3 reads CASRLVEGRGTEAFF. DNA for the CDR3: TGTGCAAGTCGCTTAGTAGAGGGGCGGGGGACTGAAGCTTTCTTT.

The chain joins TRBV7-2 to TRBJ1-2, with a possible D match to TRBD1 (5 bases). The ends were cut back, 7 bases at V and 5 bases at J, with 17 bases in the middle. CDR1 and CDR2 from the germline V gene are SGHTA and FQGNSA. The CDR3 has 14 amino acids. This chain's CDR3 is CASNHGGGWYGYTF. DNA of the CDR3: TGTGCCAGCAACCATGGGGGAGGGTGGTATGGCTACACCTTC.

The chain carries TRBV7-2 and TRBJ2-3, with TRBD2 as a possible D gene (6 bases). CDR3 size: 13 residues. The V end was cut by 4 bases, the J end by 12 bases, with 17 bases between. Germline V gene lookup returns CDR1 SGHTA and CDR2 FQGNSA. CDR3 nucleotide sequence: TGTGCCAGCAGCTCCACTACGGGGGTCCCCCAGTATTTT. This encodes CASSSTTGVPQYF.

The CDR3 region has the DNA TGCGCCAGCAGCCAAGGGATAACAGGGGGCAGGGAGACCCAGTACTTC. Its protein product is CASSQGITGGRETQYF. This chain connects TRBV4-1 to TRBJ2-5; 9 positions agree with TRBD1. Germline-derived CDR1 and CDR2 are MGHRA and YSYEKL. This CDR3 has 16 residues. Unmatched junction bases numbered 8, after V lost 1 base and J lost 5 bases.

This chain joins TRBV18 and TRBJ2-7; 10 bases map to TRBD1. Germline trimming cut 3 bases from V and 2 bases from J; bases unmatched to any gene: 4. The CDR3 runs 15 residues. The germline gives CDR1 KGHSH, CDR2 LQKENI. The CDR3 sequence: CASSPQGQGAYEQYF. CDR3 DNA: TGTGCCAGCTCACCCCAAGGACAGGGGGCCTACGAGCAGTACTTC. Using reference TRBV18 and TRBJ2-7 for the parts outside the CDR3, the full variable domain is NAGVMQNPRHLVRRRGQEARLRCSPMKGHSHVYWYRQLPEEGLKFMVYLQKENIIDESGMPKERFSAEFPKEGPSILRIQQVVRGDSAAYFCASSPQGQGAYEQYFGPGTRLTVT.

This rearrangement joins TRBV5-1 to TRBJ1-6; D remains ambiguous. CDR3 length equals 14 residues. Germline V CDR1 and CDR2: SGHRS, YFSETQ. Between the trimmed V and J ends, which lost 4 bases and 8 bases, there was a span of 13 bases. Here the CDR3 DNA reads TGCGCCAGCAGCCCCCCCGGCGGGTATTCACCCCTCCACTTT. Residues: CASSPPGGYSPLHF.

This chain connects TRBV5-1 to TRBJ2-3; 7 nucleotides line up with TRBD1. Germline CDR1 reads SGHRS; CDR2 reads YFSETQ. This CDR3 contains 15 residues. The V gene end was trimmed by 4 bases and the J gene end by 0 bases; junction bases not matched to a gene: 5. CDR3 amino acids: CASSQGEGSTDTQYF. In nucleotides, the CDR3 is TGCGCCAGCAGCCAGGGGGAAGGTAGCACAGATACGCAGTATTTT.

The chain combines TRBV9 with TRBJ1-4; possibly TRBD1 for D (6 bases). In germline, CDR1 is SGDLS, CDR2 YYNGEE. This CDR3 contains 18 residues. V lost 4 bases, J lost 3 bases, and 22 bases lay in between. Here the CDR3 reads CASSLQGHRTLSNEKLFF. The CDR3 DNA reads TGTGCCAGCAGCCTCCAGGGGCACCGGACGCTGTCTAATGAAAAACTGTTTTTT.